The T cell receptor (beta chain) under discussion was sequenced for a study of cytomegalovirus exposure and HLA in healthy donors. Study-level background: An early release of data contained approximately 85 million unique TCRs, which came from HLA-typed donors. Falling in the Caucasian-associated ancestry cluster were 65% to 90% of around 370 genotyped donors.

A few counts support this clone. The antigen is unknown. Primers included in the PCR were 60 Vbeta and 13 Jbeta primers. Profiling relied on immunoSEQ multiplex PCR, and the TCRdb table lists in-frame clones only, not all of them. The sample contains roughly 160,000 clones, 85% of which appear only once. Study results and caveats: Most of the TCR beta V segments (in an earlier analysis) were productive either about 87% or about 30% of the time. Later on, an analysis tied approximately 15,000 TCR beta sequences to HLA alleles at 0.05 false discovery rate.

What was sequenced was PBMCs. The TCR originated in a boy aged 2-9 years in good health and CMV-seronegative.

This CDR3 is CASSLGTGGEKLFF. The CDR3 DNA reads TGTGCCAGCAGCTTAGGGACAGGGGGCGAAAAACTGTTTTTT. V usage is TRBV11-2 and J usage is TRBJ1-4, with TRBD1 identical over 11 bases. Looked up from germline, CDR1 is SGHAT and CDR2 is FQNNGV. The junction had 0 bases not matched to a gene; V was cut back by 1 base and J by 8 bases. The CDR3 loop spans 14 amino acids.